A selection of T cell receptor beta chains follows, all from one sample in a study of beta chain features in type 1 diabetes. TCRdb's copy holds only in-frame clones and misses some; the assay was immunoSEQ multiplex PCR. The sample shows about 45,000 clones, around 52% of them seen only once. The specimen was Tregs from blood. These receptor sequences come from a woman under 30 in good health. Both conserved end residues are part of each CDR3. D genes are given only for firm matches. The size field is filled for only some rows; it gives once, few, many or a size class.

>NA|NA|TRBV28|TRBJ1-2
TGTGCCAGCAGTTTATCGGTCTCAGGGCATGGCTACACCTTC
CASSLSVSGHGYTF
>TRBD1|NA|TRBV27|TRBJ1-2
TGTGCCAGCAGTCCCAGGACAGGGGGCAGGTTTCACTATGGCTACACCTTC
CASSPRTGGRFHYGYTF
>TRBD1|NA|TRBV7-9|TRBJ2-5
TGTGCCAGCAGCTCTGGACAGGGCAGCGAGACCCAGTACTTC
CASSSGQGSETQYF
>NA|few|TRBV28|TRBJ2-7
TGTGCCAGCAGTTTTCCGGCGAGGAAGGAATACGAGCAGTACTTC
CASSFPARKEYEQYF
>TRBD1|NA|TRBV15|TRBJ2-7
TGTGCCACCAGCAGAGTACCGGGACAGGAGGACTACGAGCAGTACTTC
CATSRVPGQEDYEQYF
>NA|few|TRBV5-5|TRBJ1-5
TGTGCCAGCAGCTTGCCAGGAGGGCCCCAGCATTTT
CASSLPGGPQHF
>TRBD1|once|TRBV7-2|TRBJ2-1
TGTGCCAGCTCGACAGGGGAGAGAAATGAGCAGTTCTTC
CASSTGERNEQFF
>TRBD2|few|TRBV19|TRBJ2-5
TGTGCCAGTAGTGGACTAGCGGGAGCAGAGACCCAGTACTTC
CASSGLAGAETQYF
>NA|few|TRBV29-1|TRBJ2-7
TGCAGCGTTGAGCGCGGTACCTACGAGCAGTACTTC
CSVERGTYEQYF
>NA|NA|TRBV19|TRBJ1-5
TGTGCCAGCCTTGAGTGGAGCCAGGGGAACAATCAGCCCCAGCATTTT
CASLEWSQGNNQPQHF
>TRBD2|NA|TRBV27|TRBJ2-5
TGTGCCAGCAGTTCCCCTAGCGGGAGAGGGAAGACCCAGTACTTC
CASSSPSGRGKTQYF
>NA|few|TRBV6-5|TRBJ2-5
TGTGCCAGCAGTTACTCGGGCCAGGGTGCGGAGACCCAGTACTTC
CASSYSGQGAETQYF
>TRBD1|NA|TRBV5-5|TRBJ2-1
TGTGCCAGCAGCCCTAGACAGGGGAGCTACAATGAGCAGTTCTTC
CASSPRQGSYNEQFF
>NA|few|TRBV14|TRBJ1-2
TGTGCCAGCAGCCAAGATCGGGTGAGAGGCTACACCTTC
CASSQDRVRGYTF
>NA|NA|TRBV6-6|TRBJ1-2
TGTGCCAGCAGTTCCCAGGGGAGAGATGGCTACACCTTC
CASSSQGRDGYTF
>NA|NA|TRBV11-1|TRBJ2-4
TGTGCCAGCAGCTTATTTAGTTCGGGAGCCAAAAACATTCAGTACTTC
CASSLFSSGAKNIQYF
>TRBD2|NA|TRBV4-1|TRBJ2-3
TGCGCCAGCAGCCATGATACACTAGCGGGTGGCACAGATACGCAGTATTTT
CASSHDTLAGGTDTQYF
>TRBD2|NA|TRBV29-1|TRBJ2-6
TGCAGCGTCCCCGTGGGGGGGTCCGGGGCCAACGTCCTGACTTTC
CSVPVGGSGANVLTF
>TRBD2|few|TRBV7-9|TRBJ2-7
TGTGCCAGCACATCCTACCTAGCGGTAATAGGGGAGCAGTACTTC
CASTSYLAVIGEQYF
>TRBD1|few|TRBV7-2|TRBJ2-4
TGTGCCAGCAGCTTTGGACAGGGGGTGCTAGCCAAAAACATTCAGTACTTC
CASSFGQGVLAKNIQYF
>TRBD2|few|TRBV28|TRBJ2-1
TGTGCCAGCAGTTTAGGCGGGAGCTCCTACAATGAGCAGTTCTTC
CASSLGGSSYNEQFF
>NA|NA|TRBV7-3|TRBJ2-6
TGTGCCAGCAGCTTATATCCAGGCGTCAGCTCTGGGGCCAACGTCCTGACTTTC
CASSLYPGVSSGANVLTF
>TRBD1|few|TRBV28|TRBJ2-1
TGTGCCAGCAGTTTATCGGGACAGGGAAACAATGAGCAGTTCTTC
CASSLSGQGNNEQFF
>NA|medium-sized|TRBV7-8|TRBJ1-1
TGTGCCAGCAGCTTAGCCTGGTACAAGAACACTGAAGCTTTCTTT
CASSLAWYKNTEAFF
>TRBD1|NA|TRBV7-9|TRBJ2-2
TGTGCCAGCAGCTTAGGGACAGGAGACGGGGAGCTGTTTTTT
CASSLGTGDGELFF
>TRBD2|few|TRBV11-2|TRBJ2-1
TGTGCCAGCAGCTTAAGGGGGCTAGCGGGAGGAATCTCCTACAATGAGCAGTTCTTC
CASSLRGLAGGISYNEQFF
>NA|NA|TRBV11-1|TRBJ1-1
TGTGCCAGCAGATTGGGGGGGCAAACTGAAGCTTTCTTT
CASRLGGQTEAFF
>TRBD2|NA|TRBV7-2|TRBJ2-1
TGTGCCAGCAGCTTAGGGGTTAGCGGGAGAGGGAGATACAATGAGCAGTTCTTC
CASSLGVSGRGRYNEQFF
>TRBD1|NA|TRBV6-5|TRBJ2-6
TGTGCCAGCAGTTCAGGGGGAGCTGGGGCCAACGTCCTGACTTTC
CASSSGGAGANVLTF
>NA|NA|TRBV28|TRBJ2-5
TGTGCCAGCAGTTTCCCTGGCCGAGGGGGCCAAGAGACCCAGTACTTC
CASSFPGRGGQETQYF
>TRBD2|NA|TRBV5-1|TRBJ2-1
TGCGCCAGCAGCTTGACTAGCGGGCGGCTTACCGTCAATGAGCAGTTCTTC
CASSLTSGRLTVNEQFF
>NA|NA|TRBV7-8|TRBJ2-1
TGTGCCAGCACCCCCTCCACAGGGAAGTACAATGAGCAGTTCTTC
CASTPSTGKYNEQFF
>NA|NA|TRBV5-5|TRBJ1-5
TGTGCCAGCAGCTTTAGGGGTCAGCCCCAGCATTTT
CASSFRGQPQHF
>NA|NA|TRBV15|TRBJ2-2
TGTGCCACCAGCAGAGAGGTCGGGAAGAACACCGGGGAGCTGTTTTTT
CATSREVGKNTGELFF
>TRBD1|NA|TRBV7-3|TRBJ1-1
TGTGCCAGCAGCCCGGGACAGGGGTCCTCTGAAGCTTTCTTT
CASSPGQGSSEAFF
>NA|NA|TRBV18|TRBJ1-5
TGTGCCAGCTCCCAAGGGAGGGCGGGCAATCAGCCCCAGCATTTT
CASSQGRAGNQPQHF
>TRBD1|few|TRBV7-2|TRBJ1-4
TGTGCCAGCAGCCCCCGACAGGGTGAGGGTGAAAAACTGTTTTTT
CASSPRQGEGEKLFF
>NA|NA|TRBV4-3|TRBJ2-7
TGCGCCAGCAGCCCTTCCCTTTTTCTGGAGTTGACTTGGCAGTACTTC
CASSPSLFLELTWQYF
>NA|few|TRBV5-1|TRBJ1-1
TGCGCCAGCAGTAGGGGAGGAACTGAAGCTTTCTTT
CASSRGGTEAFF
>NA|NA|TRBV7-2|TRBJ1-2
TGTGCCAGCAGTCCCAGGGGTCCCGAGGATGGCTACACCTTC
CASSPRGPEDGYTF
>NA|few|TRBV7-9|TRBJ2-1
TGTGCCAGCAGCCCACGTGGGAGCTCCTACAATGAGCAGTTCTTC
CASSPRGSSYNEQFF
>NA|NA|TRBV2|TRBJ1-2
TGTGCCAGCACGAGGGATGGCTACACCTTC
CASTRDGYTF
>NA|NA|TRBV4-3|TRBJ2-5
TGCGCCAGCAGCCAACAGGGTAGCGGAGAGACCCAGTACTTC
CASSQQGSGETQYF
>TRBD2|NA|TRBV14|TRBJ2-2
TGTGCCAGCAGCCAAGTGGGACTAGCGGGAGGAACCGGGGAGCTGTTTTTT
CASSQVGLAGGTGELFF
>NA|few|TRBV7-3|TRBJ2-1
TGTGCCAGCAGCAAACTAGGAGGGACCTACAATGAGCAGTTCTTC
CASSKLGGTYNEQFF
>NA|NA|TRBV28|TRBJ2-1
TGTGCCAGCCTGCGTGGTGGCGGATGGAGCTCCTACAATGAGCAGTTCTTC
CASLRGGGWSSYNEQFF
>NA|NA|TRBV2|TRBJ2-3
TGTGCCAGCAGTGAAGAACGAGCCCTCACAGATACGCAGTATTTT
CASSEERALTDTQYF
>NA|few|TRBV10-2|TRBJ2-7
TGCGCCAGCAGTGAAAGGGACTCCTACTACGAGCAGTACTTC
CASSERDSYYEQYF
>TRBD1|NA|TRBV9|TRBJ1-2
TGTGCCAGCAGCGGACGACAGGGGGCGGATGGCTACACCTTC
CASSGRQGADGYTF
>TRBD2|few|TRBV9|TRBJ2-7
TGTGCCAGCAGCGGCGAGGTAGGAAAGCGGGAGGCGGTCGAGCAGTACTTC
CASSGEVGKREAVEQYF
>NA|NA|TRBV5-1|TRBJ2-7
TGCGCCAGCAGCTTGGACAACTACGAGCAGTACTTC
CASSLDNYEQYF
>NA|once|TRBV2|TRBJ2-2
TGTGCCAGCGGGGATTACAGGGATAGCACCGGGGAGCTGTTTTTT
CASGDYRDSTGELFF
>TRBD2|few|TRBV5-8|TRBJ2-3
TGTGCCAGCAGGCCCTGGCCTAGCGGGAGTTCACATACGCAGTATTTT
CASRPWPSGSSHTQYF
>NA|NA|TRBV7-2|TRBJ1-2
TGTGCCAGCAGCTTATCCGGGTTTAACTATGGCTACACCTTC
CASSLSGFNYGYTF